The rows below give T cell receptor beta chains drawn from one sample of a study of T cell changes during pregnancy in multiple sclerosis. Repertoires were generated with immunoSEQ multiplex PCR, while TCRdb's copy carries only in-frame clones and drops some. The table has 20,000 to 25,000 clones, about nine tenths seen once. The source material was CD8+ T cells from peripheral blood mononuclear cells, sampled in the first trimester of pregnancy. All receptors derive from a female donor in good health, enrolled as a control in a pregnancy study. Both conserved end residues are part of each CDR3. A D gene is named only where the DNA matches it firmly. Size is stated for part of the rows, as once, few or many counts, or as a class when the clone is expanded.

D: NA
J: TRBJ1-2
V: TRBV6-1
size: NA
CDR3: CASSGRYGYTF
DNA: TGTGCCAGCAGCGGGAGGTATGGCTACACCTTC

D: TRBD1
J: TRBJ1-2
V: TRBV4-3
size: NA
CDR3: CASSQDDRTGYGYTF
DNA: TGCGCCAGCAGCCAAGACGACCGGACAGGCTATGGCTACACCTTC

D: TRBD1
J: TRBJ2-7
V: TRBV6-1
size: NA
CDR3: CASSELTGGTYEQYF
DNA: TGTGCCAGCAGTGAACTGACAGGGGGGACCTACGAGCAGTACTTC

D: NA
J: TRBJ2-3
V: TRBV7-7
size: NA
CDR3: CASSLGSGASATDTQYF
DNA: TGTGCTAGCAGCTTAGGTTCTGGGGCCTCCGCCACAGATACGCAGTATTTT

D: NA
J: TRBJ1-2
V: TRBV9
size: NA
CDR3: CASSPPGSMYGYTF
DNA: TGTGCCAGCAGCCCCCCCGGTTCCATGTATGGCTACACCTTC

D: NA
J: TRBJ1-6
V: TRBV6-4
size: NA
CDR3: CASSDPGTNSPLHF
DNA: TGTGCCAGCAGTGACCCGGGGACAAATTCACCCCTCCACTTT

D: NA
J: TRBJ2-1
V: TRBV29-1
size: NA
CDR3: CSVVGWRENEQFF
DNA: TGCAGCGTTGTGGGTTGGAGGGAAAATGAGCAGTTCTTC

D: TRBD1
J: TRBJ1-5
V: TRBV10-3
size: NA
CDR3: CATGGGSQPQHF
DNA: TGTGCCACGGGAGGGGGCAGTCAGCCCCAGCATTTT

D: TRBD1
J: TRBJ2-1
V: TRBV7-7
size: NA
CDR3: CASSLGQAGTYNEQFF
DNA: TGTGCTAGCAGCTTAGGACAGGCGGGCACCTACAATGAGCAGTTCTTC

D: TRBD1
J: TRBJ1-2
V: TRBV7-9
size: NA
CDR3: CASSLAYTDRESGYTF
DNA: TGTGCCAGCAGCTTAGCCTATACGGACAGGGAGAGTGGCTACACCTTC

D: TRBD1
J: TRBJ2-1
V: TRBV11-1
size: NA
CDR3: CASSFLREGGPEDEQFF
DNA: TGTGCCAGCAGCTTCCTCCGAGAAGGGGGCCCCGAGGATGAGCAGTTCTTC

D: NA
J: TRBJ1-1
V: TRBV2
size: NA
CDR3: CASTGQGRSAFF
DNA: TGTGCCAGCACCGGACAAGGCCGGAGCGCTTTCTTT

D: TRBD2
J: TRBJ2-3
V: TRBV7-3
size: few
CDR3: CASSFVGGGANTQYF
DNA: TGTGCCAGCAGCTTTGTAGGCGGGGGGGCCAATACGCAGTATTTT

D: NA
J: TRBJ2-5
V: TRBV6-1
size: medium-sized
CDR3: CASSEETGIGQETQYF
DNA: TGTGCCAGCAGTGAAGAGACGGGGATCGGACAAGAGACCCAGTACTTC

D: TRBD1
J: TRBJ1-2
V: TRBV29-1
size: once
CDR3: CSTGTGRGGSGGYTF
DNA: TGCAGCACTGGGACAGGGAGAGGAGGCTCTGGTGGCTACACCTTC

D: TRBD1
J: TRBJ1-4
V: TRBV4-1
size: few
CDR3: CASRQTGQKEKLFF
DNA: TGCGCCAGCAGGCAGACAGGGCAAAAGGAAAAACTGTTTTTT

D: NA
J: TRBJ2-2
V: TRBV11-2
size: NA
CDR3: CASSPLLKPGTGELFF
DNA: TGTGCCAGCAGCCCCCTTTTGAAGCCGGGCACCGGGGAGCTGTTTTTT

D: NA
J: TRBJ1-5
V: TRBV9
size: few
CDR3: CASSVAGRNQPQHF
DNA: TGTGCCAGCAGCGTAGCAGGTCGCAATCAGCCCCAGCATTTT

D: NA
J: TRBJ2-3
V: TRBV7-9
size: NA
CDR3: CASSPPGISTDTQYF
DNA: TGTGCCAGCAGCCCTCCCGGGATATCCACAGATACGCAGTATTTT

D: NA
J: TRBJ1-5
V: TRBV27
size: NA
CDR3: CASSLGTLSQPQHF
DNA: TGTGCCAGCAGTTTAGGGACACTCAGTCAGCCCCAGCATTTT

D: NA
J: TRBJ1-4
V: TRBV5-6
size: NA
CDR3: CASSLRGGRLFF
DNA: TGTGCCAGCAGCTTACGGGGGGGTAGACTGTTTTTT

D: NA
J: TRBJ2-2
V: TRBV28
size: once
CDR3: CASSPSRDTGELFF
DNA: TGTGCCAGCAGCCCATCACGGGACACCGGGGAGCTGTTTTTT

D: NA
J: TRBJ1-1
V: TRBV28
size: NA
CDR3: CASSLRGAGDTEAFF
DNA: TGTGCCAGCAGTTTAAGGGGCGCGGGGGACACTGAAGCTTTCTTT

D: NA
J: TRBJ2-7
V: TRBV4-1
size: NA
CDR3: CASSQDSGTGVYEQYF
DNA: TGCGCCAGCAGCCAAGATTCCGGGACGGGGGTCTACGAGCAGTACTTC

D: TRBD2
J: TRBJ2-1
V: TRBV7-2
size: many
CDR3: CASSLGSGTYNEQFF
DNA: TGTGCCAGCAGCTTAGGGAGCGGGACCTACAATGAGCAGTTCTTC

D: NA
J: TRBJ1-1
V: TRBV27
size: NA
CDR3: CASKGGTNTEAFF
DNA: TGTGCCAGCAAGGGGGGGACGAACACTGAAGCTTTCTTT

D: NA
J: TRBJ2-3
V: TRBV6-1
size: NA
CDR3: CASEGDTQYF
DNA: TGTGCCAGTGAGGGAGATACGCAGTATTTT

D: NA
J: TRBJ2-1
V: TRBV7-8
size: NA
CDR3: CASSPAPQGGSYNEQFF
DNA: TGTGCCAGCAGCCCCGCCCCTCAGGGGGGCTCCTACAATGAGCAGTTCTTC

D: NA
J: TRBJ2-3
V: TRBV9
size: NA
CDR3: CASSVGGASTDTQYF
DNA: TGTGCCAGCAGCGTTGGCGGGGCTAGCACAGATACGCAGTATTTT

D: NA
J: TRBJ1-4
V: TRBV7-9
size: few
CDR3: CASSLNEKLFF
DNA: TGTGCCAGCAGCCTTAATGAAAAACTGTTTTTT

D: NA
J: TRBJ1-6
V: TRBV6-6
size: NA
CDR3: CASTEAIRAPLHF
DNA: TGTGCCAGCACGGAGGCCATTAGGGCACCCCTCCACTTT

D: TRBD1
J: TRBJ1-5
V: TRBV27
size: NA
CDR3: CASSSTGGQPQHF
DNA: TGTGCCAGCAGTTCAACAGGGGGTCAGCCCCAGCATTTT

D: NA
J: TRBJ1-2
V: TRBV30
size: NA
CDR3: CAWSIGTYGYTF
DNA: TGTGCCTGGAGTATAGGGACATATGGCTACACCTTC

D: TRBD2
J: TRBJ2-1
V: TRBV7-2
size: NA
CDR3: CASSPYPPGLVYNEQFF
DNA: TGTGCCAGCAGCCCTTACCCTCCGGGACTAGTCTACAATGAGCAGTTCTTC

D: NA
J: TRBJ2-3
V: TRBV4-3
size: NA
CDR3: CASREGGGSTDTQYF
DNA: TGCGCCAGCCGCGAAGGCGGGGGCAGCACAGATACGCAGTATTTT

D: TRBD1
J: TRBJ2-7
V: TRBV6-5
size: NA
CDR3: CASRGRGLSYEQYF
DNA: TGTGCCAGCAGGGGCAGGGGGCTTTCCTACGAGCAGTACTTC

D: TRBD2
J: TRBJ2-1
V: TRBV5-5
size: NA
CDR3: CASVLSGNEQFF
DNA: TGTGCCAGCGTCCTTAGCGGGAATGAGCAGTTCTTC

D: NA
J: TRBJ2-7
V: TRBV4-1
size: NA
CDR3: CASSQDRSYEQYF
DNA: TGCGCCAGCAGCCAAGACAGGTCATACGAGCAGTACTTC

D: NA
J: TRBJ2-3
V: TRBV4-3
size: once
CDR3: CASSQDLQYTDTQYF
DNA: TGCGCCAGCAGCCAAGATTTACAGTACACAGATACGCAGTATTTT

D: TRBD1
J: TRBJ1-1
V: TRBV4-3
size: NA
CDR3: CASSHVRDRGIDTEAFF
DNA: TGCGCCAGCAGCCACGTCCGGGACAGGGGAATTGACACTGAAGCTTTCTTT

D: NA
J: TRBJ1-1
V: TRBV25-1
size: NA
CDR3: CAIKSLRGEAFF
DNA: TGTGCCATCAAGTCGTTAAGGGGTGAAGCTTTCTTT

D: TRBD2
J: TRBJ2-5
V: TRBV7-9
size: NA
CDR3: CASSIKRGPQETQYF
DNA: TGTGCCAGCAGCATTAAGCGGGGGCCCCAAGAGACCCAGTACTTC

D: NA
J: TRBJ1-3
V: TRBV4-3
size: NA
CDR3: CASSQGGSGSDTIYF
DNA: TGCGCCAGCAGCCAAGGCGGATCGGGGTCGGACACCATATATTTT

D: TRBD1
J: TRBJ1-6
V: TRBV7-9
size: NA
CDR3: CASRYRGQPGNSPLHF
DNA: TGTGCCAGCAGGTACCGGGGACAGCCAGGGAATTCACCCCTCCACTTT

D: NA
J: TRBJ2-3
V: TRBV6-5
size: NA
CDR3: CASSYFRQAGTDTQYF
DNA: TGTGCCAGCAGTTACTTTAGACAGGCGGGCACAGATACGCAGTATTTT

D: TRBD1
J: TRBJ2-7
V: TRBV5-8
size: NA
CDR3: CASSTVTGYYEQYF
DNA: TGTGCCAGCAGCACAGTGACAGGGTACTACGAGCAGTACTTC

D: TRBD1
J: TRBJ2-7
V: TRBV4-3
size: NA
CDR3: CASSQRDRGGEQYF
DNA: TGCGCCAGCAGCCAAAGGGACAGGGGAGGCGAGCAGTACTTC

D: NA
J: TRBJ2-5
V: TRBV11-2
size: NA
CDR3: CASSLEVGASEETQYF
DNA: TGTGCCAGCAGCTTAGAAGTCGGGGCTAGCGAAGAGACCCAGTACTTC

D: NA
J: TRBJ1-1
V: TRBV27
size: NA
CDR3: CASSFRGGNTEAFF
DNA: TGTGCCAGCAGTTTTCGGGGGGGAAACACTGAAGCTTTCTTT

D: NA
J: TRBJ2-7
V: TRBV13
size: few
CDR3: CASSLVGNRAYEQYF
DNA: TGTGCCAGCAGCTTAGTGGGGAACAGGGCCTACGAGCAGTACTTC

D: NA
J: TRBJ1-2
V: TRBV5-6
size: NA
CDR3: CASSLLTAEFLYGYTF
DNA: TGTGCCAGCAGCTTGCTAACGGCGGAATTCCTGTATGGCTACACCTTC

D: TRBD2
J: TRBJ2-7
V: TRBV6-1
size: NA
CDR3: CASSEVRGGPYEQYF
DNA: TGTGCCAGCAGTGAAGTTCGGGGGGGGCCCTACGAGCAGTACTTC

D: TRBD2
J: TRBJ2-2
V: TRBV7-9
size: NA
CDR3: CASSATSGGRNTGELFF
DNA: TGTGCCAGCAGCGCTACTAGCGGGGGCCGTAACACCGGGGAGCTGTTTTTT

D: TRBD1
J: TRBJ2-1
V: TRBV2
size: NA
CDR3: CASLDRGPEQFF
DNA: TGTGCCAGCTTGGACAGGGGGCCTGAGCAGTTCTTC

D: TRBD2
J: TRBJ2-3
V: TRBV14
size: NA
CDR3: CASSLTGGRTDTRYF
DNA: TGTGCCAGCAGCCTCACGGGGGGACGCACAGATACGCGGTATTTT

D: NA
J: TRBJ2-3
V: TRBV7-9
size: NA
CDR3: CASSPDYTYTDTQYF
DNA: TGTGCCAGCAGCCCGGACTATACGTACACAGATACGCAGTATTTT

D: NA
J: TRBJ2-2
V: TRBV9
size: NA
CDR3: CASRAGNTGELFF
DNA: TGTGCCAGCAGGGCTGGGAACACCGGGGAGCTGTTTTTT

D: NA
J: TRBJ1-1
V: TRBV5-4
size: NA
CDR3: CASSLGGLEAFF
DNA: TGTGCCAGCAGCTTGGGAGGGCTTGAAGCTTTCTTT